This passage covers 27 T cell receptor beta chains from one sample sequenced in a study of a mutant IDH1 vaccine in newly diagnosed glioma. These receptors lack a known antigen. TCRdb keeps only in-frame clones here, not all; method: immunoSEQ multiplex PCR. The sample holds around 78,000 clones; around nine tenths are singletons and the top ten take just over 0.55%. Time point here: week 5, during vaccination. A single vaccine dose contained 300 ug of mutant IDH1 20-mer peptide, and topical imiquimod was used with it. This sample comprised PBMCs, obtained from a glioma patient whose treatment included an IDH1 peptide vaccine. These receptors originate from a woman between 45 and 65 years old with glioma.

This chain joins TRBV4-1 and TRBJ2-7, with TRBD1 matching 7 bases. The CDR3 is 14 amino acids. Per germline, CDR1 MGHRA and CDR2 YSYEKL. The trim removed 2 bases at V and 7 bases at J, leaving 8 bases unmatched. The DNA for the CDR3 is TGCGCCAGCAGCCAAATCCCTACAGGGGTAGAGCAGTACTTC. Translating gives CASSQIPTGVEQYF.

CDR3 in amino acids: CASSQELDSNYGYTF. In nucleotides, the CDR3 is TGTGCCAGCAGCCAAGAGCTAGACAGCAACTATGGCTACACCTTC. The chain links TRBV4-2 to TRBJ1-2, with D perhaps matching TRBD1 (5 bases). CDR3 length: 15 amino acids. Deletions cut 0 bases from V and 2 bases from J, with 10 bases between. The germline V gene encodes CDR1 LGHNA and CDR2 YNFKEQ.

The chain uses TRBV30 and TRBJ1-6; D possibly corresponds to TRBD1 (5 bases). This CDR3 contains 14 residues. Germline CDR1 reads GTSNPN; CDR2 reads SVGIG (reference sequence). V was cut by 2 bases and J by 6 bases, with 11 bases left in between. CDR3 amino acids: CAWSLGASNSPLHF. CDR3 bases: TGTGCCTGGAGTCTCGGGGCGTCTAATTCACCCCTCCACTTT.

This sequence joins TRBV18 and TRBJ2-5, with D tentatively TRBD1 (5 bases). The better agreement between TRBJ2-7 and the DNA end casts doubt on the J call. Germline V gene data show CDR1 as KGHSH and CDR2 as LQKENI. The CDR3 has 12 amino acids. As DNA, the CDR3 is TGTGCCAGCTCACCGGACATGAACGAGCAGTACTTC. Encoded protein: CASSPDMNEQYF.

The gene calls are TRBV28 and TRBJ2-1; D is ambiguous. Per the germline V gene, CDR1 is MDHEN and CDR2 is SYDVKM. The CDR3 has 12 amino acids. V was shortened by 6 bases and J by 4 bases, with 7 bases between the two germline ends. CDR3 in amino acids: CASSQNYNEQFF. CDR3 bases: TGTGCCAGCAGCCAGAATTACAATGAGCAGTTCTTC.

The V gene is TRBV7-8, the J gene TRBJ2-7; TRBD2 matches 7 bases. This CDR3 has 16 residues. Germline-derived CDR1 and CDR2 are SGHVS and FQNEAQ. After removal of 6 bases from V and 3 bases from J, the junction contained 14 bases not matched to a gene. CDR3 nucleotide sequence: TGTGCCAGCAGTCCGTACAGGATCCCGGGAGGCTACGAGCAGTACTTC. This codes for CASSPYRIPGGYEQYF.

This rearrangement joins TRBV5-1 to TRBJ2-7; 9 bases align to TRBD1. Germline CDR1 reads SGHRS; CDR2 reads YFSETQ. There are 14 residues in the CDR3. V lost 4 bases to trimming and J lost 3 bases; unmatched junction nucleotides: 5. For the CDR3, the DNA is TGCGCCAGCAGCCGACAGGGGGAAGTCTACGAGCAGTACTTC. It translates to CASSRQGEVYEQYF.

V and J are TRBV10-2 and TRBJ2-1; 8 nucleotides align to TRBD1. This CDR3 spans 14 amino acids. V dropped 2 bases and J dropped 8; count of bases not matched to a gene: 5. The germline gives CDR1 WSHSY, CDR2 SAAADI. Here the CDR3 reads CASSETGGKDEQFF. CDR3 sequence (DNA): TGCGCCAGCAGTGAGACAGGGGGAAAGGATGAGCAGTTCTTC.

This chain links TRBV27 with TRBJ1-2; no clear D gene. CDR3 length: 11 amino acids. Germline CDR1 and CDR2: MNHEY and SMNVEV (reference sequence). Trimming removed 8 bases at V and 8 bases at J, with 12 bases between. CDR3 sequence: CASRGFMGYTF. The CDR3 DNA reads TGTGCCAGCCGAGGGTTTATGGGCTACACCTTC.

CDR3 region: CASSLPPQRLGYEQYF. The CDR3 coding sequence is TGTGCCAGCAGTTTACCCCCCCAAAGGCTAGGGTACGAGCAGTACTTC. V usage is TRBV28 and J usage is TRBJ2-7; D call uncertain. The germline V gene encodes CDR1 MDHEN and CDR2 SYDVKM. The CDR3 runs 16 residues. Trimming shortened V by 2 bases and J by 4 bases, and 18 bases separated the two germline ends.

The J gene is TRBJ2-7, the V gene TRBV11-2, with 10 positions matching TRBD1. This CDR3 spans 15 amino acids. The V gene end was trimmed by 5 bases and the J gene end by 3 bases; junction bases not matched to a gene: 7. From germline, CDR1 is SGHAT and CDR2 FQNNGV. This CDR3 reads CASSLGQGVYYEQYF. CDR3 coding DNA: TGTGCCAGCAGCCTCGGACAGGGGGTTTACTACGAGCAGTACTTC.

This clone has just one count. The V and J genes are TRBV28 and TRBJ1-1; 7 bases are shared with TRBD1. Germline lookup yields CDR1 MDHEN and CDR2 SYDVKM. The CDR3 runs to 16 residues. With V trimmed by 4 bases and J by 0 bases, 8 bases remained unmatched. In nucleotides, the CDR3 is TGTGCCAGCAGTTCCATTTTGACAGGGATGAACACTGAAGCTTTCTTT. Its protein is CASSSILTGMNTEAFF.

The chain carries TRBV6-6 and TRBJ2-7; possibly TRBD2 for D (5 bases). Germline CDR1 is MNHNY and CDR2 is SVGAGI (reference sequence). This CDR3 is 11 amino acids long. Between the trimmed V and J ends, which lost 4 bases and 12 bases, there was a span of 13 bases. The CDR3 loop is CASSLGEGTYF. In DNA form, the CDR3 reads TGTGCCAGCAGTTTGGGTGAGGGCACGTACTTC.

The chain combines TRBV9 with TRBJ2-7; 13 bases line up with TRBD2. V was pared by 3 bases and J by 0 bases, with 0 bases of the junction left unmatched. This CDR3 spans 15 amino acids. The germline gives CDR1 SGDLS, CDR2 YYNGEE. CDR3 sequence reads: CASSGTSGSSYEQYF. DNA of the CDR3: TGTGCCAGCAGCGGGACTAGCGGGAGCTCCTACGAGCAGTACTTC.

The chain is built from TRBV7-9 and TRBJ2-1; perhaps TRBD2 as D (5 bases). V gave up 0 bases and J gave up 7 bases, with 10 bases separating them. This CDR3 contains 14 residues. CDR1 is SEHNR, CDR2 FQNEAQ, per germline (reference sequence). The CDR3 protein is CASSLAGALNEQFF. The CDR3 DNA reads TGTGCCAGCAGCTTAGCGGGAGCGTTGAATGAGCAGTTCTTC.

V gene TRBV6-6 combines with J gene TRBJ1-1; the match to TRBD1 covers 7 bases. V trimming: 7 bases; J trimming: 10 bases; junction bases outside the gene matches: 21. The CDR3 is made up of 16 amino acids. Germline-derived CDR1 and CDR2 are MNHNY and SVGAGI (reference sequence). CDR3 DNA sequence: TGTGCCAGCACCTTCTTAACACCTAGACAGGGCGCTGGAGCTTTCTTT. Its translation is CASTFLTPRQGAGAFF.

The J gene is TRBJ2-2, the V gene TRBV6-1, with D possibly matching TRBD2 (5 bases). Germline V gives CDR1 MNHNS, CDR2 SASEGT. This CDR3 is built from 12 residues. Trimming left V 8 bases short and J 1 base short, with 5 bases between. CDR3 DNA sequence: TGTGCCAGCGGGAGGAACACCGGGGAGCTGTTTTTT. Its translation: CASGRNTGELFF.

Only one count was recorded for this clone. The V call is TRBV5-1, the J call TRBJ1-4, with D tentatively TRBD1 (6 bases). This CDR3 has 15 amino acids. CDR1 and CDR2 (germline): SGHRS, YFSETQ. Trimming removed 2 bases at V and 0 bases at J, with 8 bases between. CDR3 nucleotides: TGCGCCAGCAGCTTAGGGGGAGCAACTAATGAAAAACTGTTTTTT. This gives the protein CASSLGGATNEKLFF.

The J gene is TRBJ1-2, the V gene TRBV5-1; 12 nucleotides agree with TRBD1. Per germline, CDR1 SGHRS and CDR2 YFSETQ. CDR3 length equals 14 residues. The V gene end was trimmed by 4 bases and the J gene end by 8 bases; junction bases not matched to a gene: 6. The CDR3 is CASSTGQGARGYTF. The CDR3 nucleotides read TGCGCCAGCAGCACGGGACAGGGGGCGCGGGGCTACACCTTC.

The V and J genes are TRBV27 and TRBJ2-1; TRBD2 matches at 14 bases. V was pared by 6 bases and J by 10 bases, with 8 bases of the junction left unmatched. Per the germline V gene, CDR1 is MNHEY and CDR2 is SMNVEV (reference sequence). This CDR3 comprises 15 residues. This CDR3 reads CASRRGLAGEKEQFF. The CDR3 DNA reads TGTGCCAGCAGAAGGGGACTAGCGGGAGAAAAGGAGCAGTTCTTC.

This clone was counted once. The chain recombines TRBV7-8 with TRBJ1-1; D may be TRBD1 (6 bases). The CDR3 length is 17 residues. Deletions cut 7 bases from V and 9 bases from J, with 30 bases between. Germline lookup yields CDR1 SGHVS and CDR2 FQNEAQ. CDR3 protein: CASTPGYRASRTVKAFF. The CDR3 bases are TGTGCCAGCACCCCGGGTTACAGGGCCTCACGGACGGTGAAAGCTTTCTTT. Full variable domain (missing parts from reference TRBV7-8 and TRBJ1-1): GAGVSQSPRYKVAKRGQDVALRCDPISGHVSLFWYQQALGQGPEFLTYFQNEAQLDKSGLPSDRFFAERPEGSVSTLKIQRTQQEDSAVYLCASTPGYRASRTVKAFFGQGTRLTVV.

The rearrangement links TRBV5-6 to TRBJ2-7; no reliable D call. The CDR3 has 11 residues. Trimming stripped 0 bases from V and 8 bases from J, with 6 bases between. The germline V gene encodes CDR1 SGHDT and CDR2 YYEEEE. DNA for the CDR3: TGTGCCAGCAGCTTGGCACACCAGCAGTACTTC. Encoded protein: CASSLAHQQYF.

The chain is built from TRBV7-6 and TRBJ2-7; D perhaps matches TRBD1 (6 bases). Germline V CDR1 and CDR2: SGHVS, FNYEAQ. Trimming left V 0 bases short and J 3 bases short, with 9 bases between. The CDR3 is made up of 14 amino acids. CDR3 region: CASSLALQGYEQYF. CDR3 nucleotides: TGTGCCAGCAGCTTAGCGCTACAGGGCTACGAGCAGTACTTC.

The rearrangement links TRBV6-5 to TRBJ1-4; weak D call: TRBD1 (6 bases). The ends were cut back, 7 bases at V and 5 bases at J, with 11 bases in the middle. Germline loops: CDR1 MNHEY, CDR2 SVGAGI. CDR3 length equals 13 residues. CDR3 residues: CASTDSMNEKLFF. The CDR3 DNA reads TGTGCCAGCACGGACAGCATGAATGAAAAACTGTTTTTT.

V gene TRBV7-9 combines with J gene TRBJ2-7, with D perhaps being TRBD1 or TRBD2 (5 bases each). Germline CDR1 reads SEHNR; CDR2 reads FQNEAQ (reference sequence). The CDR3 runs 14 residues. The V end was cut by 4 bases, the J end by 6 bases, with 16 bases between. The CDR3 nucleotides are TGTGCCAGCAGCTATGGGGGACGCGTAGGCGAGCAGTACTTC. Protein product: CASSYGGRVGEQYF.

The chain has TRBV19 and TRBJ1-5, with 10 nucleotides matching TRBD1. This CDR3 region has 21 residues. From germline, CDR1 is LNHDA and CDR2 SQIVND (reference sequence). Trimming cost V 4 bases and J 0 bases; bases outside gene matches: 18. CDR3 sequence (DNA): TGTGCCAGTAGTACCCAACCTATAGGGACAGGGGAATCTTATAGCAATCAGCCCCAGCATTTT. Translated, it gives CASSTQPIGTGESYSNQPQHF.

CDR3 bases: TGCGCCAGCAGGGAATCGATGAACACTGAAGCTTTCTTT. This encodes CASRESMNTEAFF. V usage is TRBV10-1 and J usage is TRBJ1-1; D gene uncertain. The germline V gene has CDR1 WNHNN and CDR2 SYGVQD (reference sequence). The V end lost 6 bases, the J end lost 0 bases, and 8 bases lay between the germline ends. CDR3 size: 13 residues.